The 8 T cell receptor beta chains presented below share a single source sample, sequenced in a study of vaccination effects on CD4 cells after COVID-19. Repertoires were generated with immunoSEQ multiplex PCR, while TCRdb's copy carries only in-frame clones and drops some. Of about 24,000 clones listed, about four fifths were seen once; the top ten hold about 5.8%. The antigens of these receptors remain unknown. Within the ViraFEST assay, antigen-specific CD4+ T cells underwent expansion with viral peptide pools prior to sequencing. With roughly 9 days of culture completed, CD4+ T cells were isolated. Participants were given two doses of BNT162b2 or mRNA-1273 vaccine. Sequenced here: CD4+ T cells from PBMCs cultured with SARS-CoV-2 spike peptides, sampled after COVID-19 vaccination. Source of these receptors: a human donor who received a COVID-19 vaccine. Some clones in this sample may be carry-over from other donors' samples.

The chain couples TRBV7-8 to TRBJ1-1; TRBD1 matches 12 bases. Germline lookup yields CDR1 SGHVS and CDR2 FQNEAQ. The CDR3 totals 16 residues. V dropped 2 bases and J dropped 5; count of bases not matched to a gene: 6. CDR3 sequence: CASSLRDRGLGTEAFF. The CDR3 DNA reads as TGTGCCAGCAGCTTAAGGGACAGGGGGCTGGGTACTGAAGCTTTCTTT.

CDR3 sequence: CASSLEGPWTEAFF. DNA of the CDR3: TGTGCCAGCAGCTTAGAGGGGCCGTGGACTGAAGCTTTCTTT. This chain links TRBV7-2 with TRBJ1-1; a weak D match, TRBD1 (5 bases). Germline CDR1 SGHTA, CDR2 FQGNSA. Trimming removed 1 base from V and 5 bases from J, with 11 bases in between. This CDR3 comprises 14 residues.

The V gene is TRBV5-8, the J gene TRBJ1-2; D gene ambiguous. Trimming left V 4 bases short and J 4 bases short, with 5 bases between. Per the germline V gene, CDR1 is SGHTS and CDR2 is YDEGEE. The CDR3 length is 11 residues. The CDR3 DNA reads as TGTGCCAGCAGCCCGGGCTATGGCTACACCTTC. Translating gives CASSPGYGYTF.

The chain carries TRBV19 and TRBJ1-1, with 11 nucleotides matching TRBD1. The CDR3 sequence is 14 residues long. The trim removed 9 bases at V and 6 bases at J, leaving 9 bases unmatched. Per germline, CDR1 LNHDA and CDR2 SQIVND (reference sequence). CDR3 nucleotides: TGTGCCAGCCGGGGACAGGGGGTGTACGCTGAAGCTTTCTTT. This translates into CASRGQGVYAEAFF.

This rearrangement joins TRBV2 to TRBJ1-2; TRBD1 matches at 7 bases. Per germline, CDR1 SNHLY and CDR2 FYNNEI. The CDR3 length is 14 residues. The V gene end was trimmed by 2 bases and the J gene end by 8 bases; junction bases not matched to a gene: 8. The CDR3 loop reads CASSEWWDRGGYTF. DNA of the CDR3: TGTGCCAGCAGTGAATGGTGGGACAGAGGGGGCTACACCTTC.

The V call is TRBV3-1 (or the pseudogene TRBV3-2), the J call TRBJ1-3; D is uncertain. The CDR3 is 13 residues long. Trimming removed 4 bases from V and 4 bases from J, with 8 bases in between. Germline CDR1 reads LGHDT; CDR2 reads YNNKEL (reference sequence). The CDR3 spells CASSPLLGNTIYF. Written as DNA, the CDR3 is TGTGCCAGCAGCCCGCTTCTCGGAAACACCATATATTTT.

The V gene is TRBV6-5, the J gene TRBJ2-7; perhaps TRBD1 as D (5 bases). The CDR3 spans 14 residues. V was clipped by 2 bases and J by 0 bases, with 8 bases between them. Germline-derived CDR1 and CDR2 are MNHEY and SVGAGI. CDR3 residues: CASSYRQSSYEQYV. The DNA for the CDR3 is TGTGCCAGCAGTTACCGACAGAGCTCCTACGAGCAGTACGTC.

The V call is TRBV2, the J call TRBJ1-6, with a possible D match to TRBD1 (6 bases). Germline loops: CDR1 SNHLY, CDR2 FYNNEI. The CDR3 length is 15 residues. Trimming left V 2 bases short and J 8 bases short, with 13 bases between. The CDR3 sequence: CASSELGGTYSPLHF. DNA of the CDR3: TGTGCCAGCAGTGAACTGGGGGGGACATATTCACCCCTCCACTTT.